This T cell receptor beta chain was identified in a study of CD4 T cells in relation to SARS-CoV-2 and coronaviruses. Only in-frame clones appear in the TCRdb table, and some are missing; sequencing was by immunoSEQ multiplex PCR. This repertoire shows about 35,000 clones, around 77% found once; its top ten account for roughly 20%. Regarding this clone: Its specificity is not known.

This TCR derives from an adult with COVID-19. The sequencing input was memory CD4+ T cells from PBMCs, cultured in vitro.

CDR3 loop: CASSVGGFDGELFF. CDR3 sequence (DNA): TGTGCCAGCAGCGTAGGGGGTTTCGACGGGGAGCTGTTTTTT. The V call is TRBV9, the J call TRBJ2-2; D not certain. The CDR3 is made up of 14 amino acids. Germline V lookup: CDR1 SGDLS, CDR2 YYNGEE. Trimming stripped 0 bases from V and 7 bases from J, with 10 bases between. Complete variable domain (other parts from reference TRBV9 and TRBJ2-2): DSGVTQTPKHLITATGQRVTLRCSPRSGDLSVYWYQQSLDQGLQFLIQYYNGEERAKGNILERFSAQQFPDLHSELNLSSLELGDSALYFCASSVGGFDGELFFGEGSRLTVL.